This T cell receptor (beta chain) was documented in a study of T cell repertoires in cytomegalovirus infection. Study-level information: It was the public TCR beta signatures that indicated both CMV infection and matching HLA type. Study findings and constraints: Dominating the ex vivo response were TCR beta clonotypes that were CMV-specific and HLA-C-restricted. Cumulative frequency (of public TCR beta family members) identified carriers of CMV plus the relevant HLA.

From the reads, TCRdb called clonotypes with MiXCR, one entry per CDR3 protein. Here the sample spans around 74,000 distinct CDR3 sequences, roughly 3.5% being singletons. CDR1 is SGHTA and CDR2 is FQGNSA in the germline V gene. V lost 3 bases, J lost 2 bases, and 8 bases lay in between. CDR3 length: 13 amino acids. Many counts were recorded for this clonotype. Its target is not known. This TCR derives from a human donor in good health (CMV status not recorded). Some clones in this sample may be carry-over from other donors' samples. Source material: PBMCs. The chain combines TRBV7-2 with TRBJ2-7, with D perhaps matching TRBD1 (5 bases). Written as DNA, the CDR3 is TGTGCCAGCAGCTTGGACACCCCCTACGAGCAGTACTTC. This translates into CASSLDTPYEQYF.